The 10 T cell receptor beta chains below all came from one sample that was sequenced in a study of OX40 agonist ivuxolimab in advanced cancers. Assay used: immunoSEQ multiplex PCR; TCRdb lists only in-frame clones, some missing. The table lists roughly 86,000 clones, 92% of them singletons. The sequenced sample was CD4+ or CD8+ T cells sorted from blood, obtained in a trial of the OX40 agonist ivuxolimab. These receptors came from an adult with an advanced solid tumor such as melanoma, head and neck, liver or kidney cancer.

V usage is TRBV28 and J usage is TRBJ2-1; maybe TRBD2 (5 bases). CDR3 length equals 14 residues. Between the trimmed V and J ends, which lost 5 bases and 1 base, there was a span of 9 bases. The V gene's germline CDR1 is MDHEN and CDR2 SYDVKM. In DNA form, the CDR3 reads TGTGCCAGCAGTGCACCGGGATCCTACAATGAGCAGTTCTTC. Its translation: CASSAPGSYNEQFF. The variable domain in full, completed from reference TRBV28 and TRBJ2-1, reads DVKVTQSSRYLVKRTGEKVFLECVQDMDHENMFWYRQDPGLGLRLIYFSYDVKMKEKGDIPEGYSVSREKKERFSLILESASTNQTSMYLCASSAPGSYNEQFFGPGTRLTVL.

This clone was found a few times. V is TRBV28 and J is TRBJ1-2, with a tentative D call TRBD1 (6 bases). Trimming took off 5 bases at V and 6 bases at J, with 10 bases between the two ends. CDR1 and CDR2 from the germline V gene are MDHEN and SYDVKM. The CDR3 contains 12 residues. CDR3 sequence: CASSRDIDGYTF. The DNA of the CDR3 is TGTGCCAGCAGTCGGGACATAGATGGCTACACCTTC.

The chain has TRBV6-5 and TRBJ2-2; D uncertain. The CDR3 contains 14 residues. The germline V and J ends were trimmed by 7 bases and 1 base, with 10 bases remaining between them. CDR1 is MNHEY, CDR2 SVGAGI, per germline. Written as DNA, the CDR3 is TGTGCCAGCAATCTGGCGATGAACACCGGGGAGCTGTTTTTT. Translated: CASNLAMNTGELFF.

This clone came up once. V usage is TRBV6-4 and J usage is TRBJ1-6; D unclear. V lost 0 bases and J 5 bases, leaving 8 bases between the germline ends. The V gene's germline CDR1 is MRHNA and CDR2 SNTAGT. There are 15 residues in the CDR3. The CDR3 region has the DNA TGTGCCAGCAGTGACTCGGGGAGTAATAATTCACCCCTCCACTTT. Protein product: CASSDSGSNNSPLHF.

The chain joins TRBV9 to TRBJ2-7; possibly TRBD1 for D (6 bases). Trimming stripped 4 bases from V and 3 bases from J, with 17 bases between. The length of the CDR3 is 15 residues. In germline, CDR1 is SGDLS, CDR2 YYNGEE. DNA of the CDR3: TGTGCCAGCAGCCTAGACCTGGGACACCTCTACGAGCAGTACTTC. Encoded protein: CASSLDLGHLYEQYF.

The chain combines TRBV5-4 with TRBJ1-4; D not certain. The V gene lost 0 bases and the J gene lost 5 bases, with 11 bases spanning the gap. The CDR3 sequence is 15 residues long. The germline V gene has CDR1 SGHNT and CDR2 YYREEE (reference sequence). CDR3 in DNA: TGTGCCAGCAGCTTGGCGAAGGACGGGAATGAAAAACTGTTTTTT. Translation: CASSLAKDGNEKLFF.

This rearrangement joins TRBV14 to TRBJ2-7, with D unresolved. This CDR3 spans 15 amino acids. The germline V gene has CDR1 SGHDN and CDR2 FVKESK. Trimming removed 3 bases from V and 0 bases from J, with 12 bases in between. The CDR3 nucleotides are TGTGCCAGCAGCCAGAACTCGGTAGTCTCCTACGAGCAGTACTTC. Amino acid sequence: CASSQNSVVSYEQYF.

The chain joins TRBV7-9 to TRBJ1-2, with a possible D match to TRBD1 (6 bases). Germline-derived CDR1 and CDR2 are SEHNR and FQNEAQ (reference sequence). This CDR3 contains 15 residues. Trimming took 1 base from V and 8 from J, leaving 17 bases between them. The CDR3 is CASSLVPGVRDGYTF. The CDR3 DNA sequence: TGTGCCAGCAGCTTAGTCCCAGGGGTCCGGGACGGCTACACCTTC.

The gene calls are TRBV5-8 and TRBJ1-2, with D unclear. Germline-derived CDR1 and CDR2 are SGHTS and YDEGEE. The V end was cut by 2 bases, the J end by 7 bases, with 3 bases between. CDR3 length equals 10 residues. CDR3 coding DNA: TGTGCCAGCAGCTTTAGTGGCTACACCTTC. Protein sequence: CASSFSGYTF.

This chain links TRBV4-3 with TRBJ2-7; no clear D. This CDR3 spans 13 amino acids. V was shortened by 4 bases and J by 2 bases, with 9 bases between the two germline ends. The germline CDR1 and CDR2 sequences are LGHNA and YSLEER. As DNA, the CDR3 is TGCGCCAGCAGCCTCCAGTACCCCTACGAGCAGTACTTC. Translating gives CASSLQYPYEQYF.